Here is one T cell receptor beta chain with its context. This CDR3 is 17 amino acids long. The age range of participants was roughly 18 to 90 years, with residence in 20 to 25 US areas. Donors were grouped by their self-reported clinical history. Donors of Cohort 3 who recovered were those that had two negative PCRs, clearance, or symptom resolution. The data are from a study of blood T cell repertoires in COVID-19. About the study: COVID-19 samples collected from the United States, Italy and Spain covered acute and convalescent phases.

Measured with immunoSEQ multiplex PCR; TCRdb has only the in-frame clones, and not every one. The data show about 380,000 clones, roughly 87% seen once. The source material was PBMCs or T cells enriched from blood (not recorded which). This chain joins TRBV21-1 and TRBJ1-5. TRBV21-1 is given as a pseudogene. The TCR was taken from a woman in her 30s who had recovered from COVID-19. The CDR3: CASSPVPPGSSNQPQHF. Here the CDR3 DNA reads TGTGCCAGCAGCCCCGTTCCTCCGGGAAGTAGCAATCAGCCCCAGCATTTT.